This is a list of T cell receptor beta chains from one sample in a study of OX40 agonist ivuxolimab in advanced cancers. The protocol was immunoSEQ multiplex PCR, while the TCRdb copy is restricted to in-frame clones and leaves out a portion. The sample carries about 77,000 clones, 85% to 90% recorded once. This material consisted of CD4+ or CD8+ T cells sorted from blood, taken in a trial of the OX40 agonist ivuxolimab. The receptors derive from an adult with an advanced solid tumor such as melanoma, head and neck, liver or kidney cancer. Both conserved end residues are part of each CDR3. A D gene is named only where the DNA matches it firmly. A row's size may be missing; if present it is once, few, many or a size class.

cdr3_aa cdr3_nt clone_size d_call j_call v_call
CASSLQGGYGYTF TGTGCCAGCAGCTTACAGGGGGGCTATGGCTACACCTTC . TRBD1 TRBJ1-2 TRBV5-4
CASSYTLSQDYEQYF TGTGCCAGCAGCTATACCTTATCACAGGACTACGAGCAGTACTTC . . TRBJ2-7 TRBV7-2
CASSYLNTIYF TGTGCCAGCAGTTATTTGAACACCATATATTTT . . TRBJ1-3 TRBV6-1
CASSYPAEETQYF TGTGCCAGCAGTTATCCGGCGGAAGAGACCCAGTACTTC . . TRBJ2-5 TRBV6-6
CASSPLNILGTQYF TGTGCCAGCAGTCCCCTTAACATCTTGGGTACGCAGTATTTT . . TRBJ2-3 TRBV27
CASSLGREAEAFF TGTGCCAGCAGCTTGGGCAGGGAGGCTGAAGCTTTCTTT . . TRBJ1-1 TRBV5-4
CASSPRSVDSLGGEAFF TGTGCCAGCTCACCTCGGTCCGTAGATTCTCTAGGAGGTGAAGCTTTCTTT few . TRBJ1-1 TRBV18
CASSFSDNEKLFF TGTGCCAGCAGCTTTTCGGATAATGAAAAACTGTTTTTT . . TRBJ1-4 TRBV11-2
CASNWGQSNTEAFF TGTGCCAGCAACTGGGGACAGTCGAACACTGAAGCTTTCTTT few TRBD1 TRBJ1-1 TRBV6-5
CASSRRLAGDNEQFF TGCGCCAGCAGCCGCAGGTTAGCGGGGGACAATGAGCAGTTCTTC . TRBD2 TRBJ2-1 TRBV4-1
CASSLSGQDYSYEQYF TGCGCCAGCAGCTTGTCCGGACAGGACTACTCCTACGAGCAGTACTTC . . TRBJ2-7 TRBV5-1
CASSRLAGGYNEQFF TGTGCCAGCAGTCGACTAGCGGGGGGCTACAATGAGCAGTTCTTC . TRBD2 TRBJ2-1 TRBV6-5
CASGGTPFNEQFF TGTGCCAGCGGGGGGACACCATTCAATGAGCAGTTCTTC . . TRBJ2-1 TRBV2
CAWDRAGGANVLTF TGTGCCTGGGACCGGGCTGGGGGGGCCAACGTCCTGACTTTC . . TRBJ2-6 TRBV30
CASSPSPPGTAGRNTEAFF TGCGCCAGCAGCCCCTCCCCTCCCGGGACCGCCGGGAGGAACACTGAAGCTTTCTTT . . TRBJ1-1 TRBV5-1
CASSETEGNSPLHF TGCGCCAGCAGTGAGACGGAGGGGAATTCACCCCTCCACTTT . . TRBJ1-6 TRBV10-2
CASSPPVGETQYF TGTGCCAGCTCACCCCCCGTGGGGGAGACCCAGTACTTC . . TRBJ2-5 TRBV18
CSVEVSQGTGGYTF TGCAGCGTTGAAGTTAGCCAGGGAACTGGTGGCTACACCTTC once . TRBJ1-2 TRBV29-1
CASGDRSSTDTQYF TGCGCCAGCGGAGACAGGTCGTCGACAGATACGCAGTATTTT . . TRBJ2-3 TRBV5-1
CASSKYRGTQYF TGTGCCAGCAGTAAATATCGGGGTACGCAGTATTTT . . TRBJ2-3 TRBV7-2
CSVGLTTSSYEQYF TGCAGCGTTGGTCTTACCACCAGCTCCTACGAGCAGTACTTC . . TRBJ2-7 TRBV29-1
CASSLRVAGDQETQYF TGTGCCAGCAGCTTACGGGTAGCGGGTGATCAAGAGACCCAGTACTTC . TRBD2 TRBJ2-5 TRBV11-1
CASSRRDYEQYF TGTGCCAGTTCCCGAAGGGACTACGAGCAGTACTTC . . TRBJ2-7 TRBV7-9
CASSLDTGGNTIYF TGTGCCAGCAGCTTAGACACTGGTGGAAACACCATATATTTT . . TRBJ1-3 TRBV11-2
CASSIWSQGYTEAFF TGTGCCAGTAGTATATGGTCACAGGGGTACACTGAAGCTTTCTTT . TRBD1 TRBJ1-1 TRBV19
CASSLTGQGAREQFF TGTGCCAGCAGCTTGACTGGACAGGGGGCGCGGGAGCAGTTCTTC . TRBD1 TRBJ2-1 TRBV5-4
CAYGNLGEQFF TGTGCCTACGGAAACTTGGGAGAGCAGTTCTTC . . TRBJ2-1 TRBV30
CASSDGGSYEQYF TGTGCCAGCAGCGATGGAGGGTCCTACGAGCAGTACTTC . . TRBJ2-7 TRBV11-2
CASRLQGGNGYTF TGTGCCAGTAGGCTACAGGGGGGGAATGGCTACACCTTC . TRBD1 TRBJ1-2 TRBV19
CASIEWREGEKLFF TGTGCCAGCATCGAATGGAGGGAGGGGGAAAAACTGTTTTTT . . TRBJ1-4 TRBV6-6
CASRPGQTNTEAFF TGTGCCAGTAGACCGGGACAAACGAACACTGAAGCTTTCTTT . . TRBJ1-1 TRBV19
CASSQGDRVDGYTF TGCGCCAGCAGCCAAGGCGACAGAGTCGATGGCTACACCTTC . . TRBJ1-2 TRBV4-1
CASSRGTSGGTSTDTQYF TGTGCCAGCAGCCGCGGGACTAGCGGGGGGACTAGCACAGATACGCAGTATTTT . TRBD2 TRBJ2-3 TRBV5-4
CASSPTTGGLGETQYF TGTGCCAGCTCACCCACCACAGGGGGTTTAGGAGAGACCCAGTACTTC . TRBD1 TRBJ2-5 TRBV18
CATSLSRGRDTQYF TGTGCCACCAGCCTAAGTAGGGGCCGAGATACGCAGTATTTT . . TRBJ2-3 TRBV15
CASSLALEGELFF TGCGCCAGCAGCTTGGCCCTAGAGGGGGAGCTGTTTTTT . . TRBJ2-2 TRBV5-1
CASSQGQASPEAFF TGTGCCAGCAGCCAAGGACAGGCGTCTCCTGAAGCTTTCTTT . TRBD1 TRBJ1-1 TRBV7-2
CAISKTGTGTGGYEQYF TGTGCCATCAGTAAAACTGGAACCGGGACAGGGGGCTACGAGCAGTACTTC once TRBD1 TRBJ2-7 TRBV10-3
CASSLGGPVQGLGEQYF TGTGCCAGCAGCTTAGGGGGGCCCGTGCAGGGATTGGGCGAGCAGTACTTC . . TRBJ2-7 TRBV7-9
CASSVPTDSDTQYF TGTGCCAGCAGTGTCCCGACAGATTCAGATACGCAGTATTTT . . TRBJ2-3 TRBV6-1